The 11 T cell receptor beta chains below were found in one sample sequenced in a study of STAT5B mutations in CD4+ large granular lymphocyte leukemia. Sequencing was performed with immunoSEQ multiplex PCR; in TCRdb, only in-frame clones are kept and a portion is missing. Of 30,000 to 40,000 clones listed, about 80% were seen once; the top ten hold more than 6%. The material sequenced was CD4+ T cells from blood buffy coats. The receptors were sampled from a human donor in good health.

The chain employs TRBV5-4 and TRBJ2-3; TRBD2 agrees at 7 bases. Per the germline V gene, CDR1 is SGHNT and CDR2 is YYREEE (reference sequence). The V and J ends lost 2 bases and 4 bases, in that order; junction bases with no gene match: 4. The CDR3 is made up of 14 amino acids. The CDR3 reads CASSFGGGADTQYF. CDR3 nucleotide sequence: TGTGCCAGCAGCTTTGGCGGGGGAGCAGATACGCAGTATTTT.

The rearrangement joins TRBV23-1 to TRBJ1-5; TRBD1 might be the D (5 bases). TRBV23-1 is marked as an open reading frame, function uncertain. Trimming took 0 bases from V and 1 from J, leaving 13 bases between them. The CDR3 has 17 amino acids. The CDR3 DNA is TGCGCCAGCAGTCAATCGAAGCCCTGGGGGAGCAATCAGCCCCAGCATTTT. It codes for CASSQSKPWGSNQPQHF.

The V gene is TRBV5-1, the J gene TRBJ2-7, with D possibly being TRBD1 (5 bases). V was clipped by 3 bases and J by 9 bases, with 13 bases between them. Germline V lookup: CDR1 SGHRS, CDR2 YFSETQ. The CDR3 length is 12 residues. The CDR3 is CASSYDDRGQYF. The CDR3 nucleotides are TGCGCCAGCAGCTACGACGACAGAGGGCAGTACTTC. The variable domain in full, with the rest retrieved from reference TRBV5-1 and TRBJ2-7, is KAGVTQTPRYLIKTRGQQVTLSCSPISGHRSVSWYQQTPGQGLQFLFEYFSETQRNKGNFPGRFSGRQFSNSRSEMNVSTLELGDSALYLCASSYDDRGQYFGPGTRLTVT.

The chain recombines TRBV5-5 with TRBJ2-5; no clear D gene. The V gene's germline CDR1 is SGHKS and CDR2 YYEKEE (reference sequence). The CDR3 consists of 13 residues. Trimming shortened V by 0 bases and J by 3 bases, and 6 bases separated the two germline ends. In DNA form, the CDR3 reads TGTGCCAGCAGCTTGGCTCAGGAAGAGACCCAGTACTTC. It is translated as CASSLAQEETQYF.

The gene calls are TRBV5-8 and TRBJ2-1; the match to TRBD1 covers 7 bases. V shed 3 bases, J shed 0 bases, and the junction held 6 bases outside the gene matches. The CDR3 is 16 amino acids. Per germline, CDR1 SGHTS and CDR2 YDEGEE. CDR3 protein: CASSSRTGPSYNEQFF. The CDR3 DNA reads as TGTGCCAGCAGCTCCCGGACAGGACCCTCCTACAATGAGCAGTTCTTC.

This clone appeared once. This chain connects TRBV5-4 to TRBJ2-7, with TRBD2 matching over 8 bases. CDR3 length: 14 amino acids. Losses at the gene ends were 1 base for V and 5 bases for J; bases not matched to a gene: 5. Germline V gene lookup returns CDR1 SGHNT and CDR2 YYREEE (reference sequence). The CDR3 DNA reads TGTGCCAGCAGCTTGACGGGGGGGCGGCACGAGCAGTACTTC. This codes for CASSLTGGRHEQYF.

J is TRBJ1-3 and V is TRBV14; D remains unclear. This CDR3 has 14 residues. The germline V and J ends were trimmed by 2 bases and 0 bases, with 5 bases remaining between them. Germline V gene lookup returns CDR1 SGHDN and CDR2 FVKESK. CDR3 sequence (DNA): TGTGCCAGCAGCCAACAGAGCTCTGGAAACACCATATATTTT. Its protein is CASSQQSSGNTIYF.

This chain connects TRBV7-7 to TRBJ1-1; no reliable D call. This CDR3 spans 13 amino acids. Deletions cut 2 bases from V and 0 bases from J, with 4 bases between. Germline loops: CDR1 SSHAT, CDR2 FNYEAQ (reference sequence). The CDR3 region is CASSLQMNTEAFF. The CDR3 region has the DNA TGTGCCAGCAGCTTACAGATGAACACTGAAGCTTTCTTT.

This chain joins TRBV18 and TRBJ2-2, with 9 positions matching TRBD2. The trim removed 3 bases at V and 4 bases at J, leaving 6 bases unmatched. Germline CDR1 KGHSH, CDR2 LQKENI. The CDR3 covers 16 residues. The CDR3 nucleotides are TGTGCCAGCTCACCGAGACTAGCGGCGGGCACCGGGGAGCTGTTTTTT. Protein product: CASSPRLAAGTGELFF.

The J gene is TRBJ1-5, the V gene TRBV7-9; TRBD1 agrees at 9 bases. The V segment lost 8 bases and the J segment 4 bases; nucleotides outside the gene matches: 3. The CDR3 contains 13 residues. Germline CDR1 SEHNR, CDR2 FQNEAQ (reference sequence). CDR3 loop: CASRDRENQPQHF. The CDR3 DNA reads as TGTGCCAGCCGGGACAGGGAAAATCAGCCCCAGCATTTT.

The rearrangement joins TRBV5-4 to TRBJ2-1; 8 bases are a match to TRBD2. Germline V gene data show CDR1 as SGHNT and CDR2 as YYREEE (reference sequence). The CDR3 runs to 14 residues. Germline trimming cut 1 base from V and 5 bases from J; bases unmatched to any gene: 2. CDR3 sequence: CASSLKAGDNEQFF. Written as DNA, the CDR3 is TGTGCCAGCAGCTTGAAAGCGGGGGACAATGAGCAGTTCTTC.